This T cell receptor beta chain appears in the sequencing data of a study of blood T cell repertoires in COVID-19. Study-wide context: Acute and convalescent COVID-19 samples came from the United States, Italy and Spain. Sample material is recorded as cDNA or gDNA derived from T cells, B-cell-depleted T cells, or PBMCs.

This clone was found once. As originally analysed: Amplification of reference gene primers was used by the study to estimate nucleated cell counts. Data came from immunoSEQ multiplex PCR; TCRdb stores just in-frame clones and leaves some out. Clonal size and the V and J genes are those of that table, whereas D and trimming came from the DNA. The table shows about 140,000 clones, with 75% to 90% occurring only once. Trimming stripped 3 bases from V and 3 bases from J, with 14 bases between. This CDR3 is built from 15 residues. Germline V lookup: CDR1 SGHAT, CDR2 FQNNGV. The sequence was obtained from a woman of 80 years or more with acute or convalescent COVID-19. The chain joins TRBV11-2 to TRBJ2-5; tentatively, D is TRBD2 (7 bases). Sequences were obtained from peripheral blood. The CDR3 is CASSLGGLVEETQYF. Written as DNA, the CDR3 is TGTGCCAGCAGCTTGGGGGGGCTGGTGGAAGAGACCCAGTACTTC.